By share, the clone carrying this T cell receptor (beta chain) counts as medium-sized (0.01 to 0.1%). Trimming stripped 4 bases from V and 7 bases from J, with 20 bases between. Per germline, CDR1 LGHNA and CDR2 YSLEER. CDR3 length: 16 amino acids. This entry comes from a study of early T cells in non-severe SARS-CoV-2 infection. TCRdb analysed the 5' RACE reads with MiXCR anew, one entry per CDR3 protein. Here the sample spans about 49,000 distinct CDR3 sequences, under 7% being singletons. The receptor comes from an adult who was a healthcare worker with PCR-confirmed SARS-CoV-2 infection or an uninfected control (not recorded which). The starting material was whole blood, obtained at baseline. This chain connects TRBV4-3 to TRBJ2-4, with D perhaps assigned TRBD1 or TRBD2 (7 bases each). The CDR3 protein is CASSPRTGYGGNIQYF. In DNA form, the CDR3 reads TGCGCCAGCAGCCCCCGGACAGGCTACGGGGGGAACATTCAGTACTTC.